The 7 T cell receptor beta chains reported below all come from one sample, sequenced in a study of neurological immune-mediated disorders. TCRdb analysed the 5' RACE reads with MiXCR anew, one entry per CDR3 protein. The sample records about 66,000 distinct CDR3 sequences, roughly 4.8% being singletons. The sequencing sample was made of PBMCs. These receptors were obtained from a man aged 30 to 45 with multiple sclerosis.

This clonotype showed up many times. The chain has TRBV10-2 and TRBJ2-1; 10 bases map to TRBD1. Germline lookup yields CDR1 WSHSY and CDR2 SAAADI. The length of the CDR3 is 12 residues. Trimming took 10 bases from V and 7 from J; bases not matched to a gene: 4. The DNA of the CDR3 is TGCGCCACCCGGACAGGGGGGAATGAGCAGTTCTTC. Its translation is CATRTGGNEQFF.

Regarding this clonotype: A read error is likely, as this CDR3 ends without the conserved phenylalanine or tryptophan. CDR3 amino acids: CASRKWSGNTEAFY. CDR3 bases: TGTGCCAGCAGAAAATGGAGTGGGAACACTGAAGCTTTCTAT. The chain has TRBV7-2 and TRBJ1-1; D gene ambiguous. Germline V gene data show CDR1 as SGHTA and CDR2 as FQGNSA. The CDR3 has 14 residues. V gave up 6 bases and J gave up 1 base, with 12 bases separating them.

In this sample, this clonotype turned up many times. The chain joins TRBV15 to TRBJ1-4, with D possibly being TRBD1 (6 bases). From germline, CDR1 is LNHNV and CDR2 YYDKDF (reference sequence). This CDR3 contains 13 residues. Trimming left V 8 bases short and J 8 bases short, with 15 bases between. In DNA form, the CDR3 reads TGTGCCACCTCGTCGGGGGGCAGAGAAAAACTGTTTTTT. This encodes CATSSGGREKLFF.

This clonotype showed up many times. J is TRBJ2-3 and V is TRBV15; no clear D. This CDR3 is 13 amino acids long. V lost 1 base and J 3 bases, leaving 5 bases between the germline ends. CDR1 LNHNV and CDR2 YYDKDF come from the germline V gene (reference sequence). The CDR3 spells CATSRVRTDTQYF. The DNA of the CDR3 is TGTGCCACCAGCAGAGTAAGGACAGATACGCAGTATTTT.

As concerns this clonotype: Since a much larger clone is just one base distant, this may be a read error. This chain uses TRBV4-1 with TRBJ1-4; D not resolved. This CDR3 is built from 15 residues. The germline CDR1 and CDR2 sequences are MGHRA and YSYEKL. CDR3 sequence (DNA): TGCGCCCGCAGCCAAGAGATGGGTACTAATGAAAAACTGTTTTTT. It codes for CARSQEMGTNEKLFF.

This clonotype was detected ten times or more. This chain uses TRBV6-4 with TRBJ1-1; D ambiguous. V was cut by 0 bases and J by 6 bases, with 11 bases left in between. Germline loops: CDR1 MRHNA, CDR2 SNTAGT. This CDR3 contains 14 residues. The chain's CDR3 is CASSDSGERSEAFF. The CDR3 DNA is TGTGCCAGCAGTGACTCCGGGGAGAGGTCTGAAGCTTTCTTT.

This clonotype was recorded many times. This CDR3 is CASSAGQGRGYTF. Here the CDR3 DNA reads TGCGCCAGCAGCGCGGGACAGGGGCGAGGCTACACCTTC. J is TRBJ1-2 and V is TRBV5-1; 10 bases are shared with TRBD1. The germline gives CDR1 SGHRS, CDR2 YFSETQ. After removal of 4 bases from V and 8 bases from J, the junction contained 5 bases not matched to a gene. The length of the CDR3 is 13 residues.